This TCR beta chain derives from a study of Ad26.COV2.S vaccination and SARS-CoV-2 variants. Study background: Of the COV1001 trial arms, the Ad26.COV2.S arm included the donor. Findings of the study overall: Comparability of non-spike TCR breadth was observed across vaccine and placebo recipients. Overall T cell responses may have been underestimated by the analyses of TCR breadth and depth.

CDR3 length: 17 amino acids. Germline CDR1 SGHNT, CDR2 YYREEE (reference sequence). The V and J ends lost 0 bases and 2 bases respectively, with 16 bases between them. Treatment given: some 20 received Ad26.COV2.S at low or high dose, single or two shots; roughly five received placebo; per-sample allocation not given. After the first vaccine or placebo injection, samples were drawn on day 63. The donor's status was that of an adult aged 18-55 years in Boston. TCRdb's copy holds only in-frame clones and misses some; the assay was immunoSEQ multiplex PCR. The sample consists of a few hundred thousand clones, 92% of them appearing once. With respect to this clone: What it binds is unknown.

The genes are TRBV5-4 and TRBJ2-3; tentatively, D is TRBD2 (7 bases). The sequencing used peripheral blood, collected in a trial of Ad26.COV2.S vaccine versus placebo. The receptor was derived from a person aged 18 to 65 who received the Ad26.COV2.S COVID-19 vaccine or a placebo. The CDR3 here is CASSLGWGGGSTDTQYF. CDR3 in DNA: TGTGCCAGCAGCTTGGGATGGGGGGGCGGTTCCACAGATACGCAGTATTTT.